A single sample gave rise to the 5 T cell receptor beta chains below, sequenced in a study of T cells in Graves' hyperthyroidism and ophthalmopathy. The investigators amplified TCR beta CDR3 regions from RNA transcripts. First-round RT-PCR targeting the TCR CDR3 was performed with the HTBI primer set. MiXCR was run by TCRdb on the multiplex PCR reads, yielding one entry per CDR3 protein. The sample carries some 740,000 distinct CDR3 sequences, 14% recorded once. What was sequenced was blood. The receptors derive from a woman aged 18-29 years with Graves' hyperthyroidism.

The table lists this clonotype with a few counts. V and J are TRBV5-5 and TRBJ1-1; D possibly corresponds to TRBD1 (6 bases). The V end was cut by 4 bases, the J end by 1 base, with 14 bases between. Germline loops: CDR1 SGHKS, CDR2 YYEKEE (reference sequence). The CDR3 is 15 amino acids. The CDR3: CASSPGLQGNTEAFF. CDR3 in DNA: TGTGCCAGCAGCCCCGGCCTACAGGGGAACACTGAAGCTTTCTTT.

This clonotype was recorded at least ten times. The chain employs TRBV5-1 and TRBJ2-1; TRBD1 or TRBD2 may be the D gene (5 bases each). CDR1 is SGHRS and CDR2 is YFSETQ in the germline V gene. Trimming pared 4 bases from V and 9 bases from J, leaving 20 bases between. This CDR3 region has 15 residues. DNA for the CDR3: TGCGCCAGCAGCCGGACACATGGCGATGCGGGTGAGCAGTTCTTC. Protein product: CASSRTHGDAGEQFF.

This clonotype has at least ten counts. The V gene is TRBV30, the J gene TRBJ2-7, with D perhaps matching TRBD1 (5 bases). V was cut by 2 bases and J by 0 bases, with 17 bases left in between. The CDR3 has 16 residues. The germline CDR1 and CDR2 sequences are GTSNPN and SVGIG (reference sequence). The CDR3 reads CAWSPQGPFPSYEQYF. The DNA for the CDR3 is TGTGCCTGGAGTCCTCAGGGCCCATTTCCCTCCTACGAGCAGTACTTC.

A few counts support this clonotype. A much larger clone sits a single nucleotide away, making a read error possible. The CDR3 DNA reads TGTGCCACCAGTGCCGGGTATGAAAGCAATCAGCCCCAGCATTTT. It encodes CATSAGYESNQPQHF. The chain recombines TRBV24-1 with TRBJ1-5, with D unclear. CDR3 size: 15 residues. V lost 5 bases and J lost 1, with 11 bases in between. Per the germline V gene, CDR1 is KGHDR and CDR2 is SFDVKD.

This clonotype was recorded many times. This rearrangement joins TRBV4-3 to TRBJ2-7, with no clear D. This CDR3 region has 15 residues. V lost 5 bases and J lost 0, with 14 bases in between. CDR1 is LGHNA and CDR2 is YSLEER in the germline V gene. CDR3 in DNA: TGCGCCAGCAGCGTCGTAAGTGACCTCTCCTACGAGCAGTACTTC. Amino acids: CASSVVSDLSYEQYF.